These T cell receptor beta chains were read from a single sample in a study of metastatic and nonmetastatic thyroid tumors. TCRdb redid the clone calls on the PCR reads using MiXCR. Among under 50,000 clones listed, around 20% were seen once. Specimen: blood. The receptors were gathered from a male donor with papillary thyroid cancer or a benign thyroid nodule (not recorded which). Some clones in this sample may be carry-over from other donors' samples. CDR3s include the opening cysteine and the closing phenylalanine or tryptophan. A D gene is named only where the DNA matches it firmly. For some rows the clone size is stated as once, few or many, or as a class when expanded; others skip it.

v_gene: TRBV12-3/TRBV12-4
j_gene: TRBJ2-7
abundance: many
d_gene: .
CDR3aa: CASSLDLSSYEQYF
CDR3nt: TGTGCCAGCAGTTTAGACTTGAGCTCCTACGAGCAGTACTTC

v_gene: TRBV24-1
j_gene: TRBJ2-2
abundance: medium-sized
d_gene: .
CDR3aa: CATSDFQGKGITGELFF
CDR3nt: TGTGCCACCAGTGATTTTCAGGGAAAGGGTATCACCGGGGAGCTGTTTTTT

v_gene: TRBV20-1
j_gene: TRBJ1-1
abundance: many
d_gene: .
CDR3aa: CSAIDRNTEAFF
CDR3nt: TGCAGTGCCATCGACAGGAACACTGAAGCTTTCTTT

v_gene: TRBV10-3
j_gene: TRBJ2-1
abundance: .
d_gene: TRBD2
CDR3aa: CAIISQRGDNEQFF
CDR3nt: TGTGCCATCATTTCACAGCGGGGTGACAATGAGCAGTTCTTC

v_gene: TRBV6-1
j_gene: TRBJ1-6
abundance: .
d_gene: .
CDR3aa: CAIRDTVGSPLHF
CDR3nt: TGTGCCATCAGGGACACGGTTGGTTCACCCCTCCACTTT

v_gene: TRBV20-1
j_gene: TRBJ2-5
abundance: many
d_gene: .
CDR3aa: CSARPGAETQYF
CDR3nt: TGCAGTGCTAGACCAGGGGCGGAGACCCAGTACTTC

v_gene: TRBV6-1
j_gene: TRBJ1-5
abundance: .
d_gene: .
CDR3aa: CASTSTGYSNQPQHF
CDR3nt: TGTGCCAGCACCAGTACTGGATATAGCAATCAGCCCCAGCATTTT

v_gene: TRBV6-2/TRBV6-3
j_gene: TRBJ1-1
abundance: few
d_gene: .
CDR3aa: CASSPGSLRRISEAFF
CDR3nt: TGTGCCAGCAGCCCCGGGAGTCTGAGGAGGATTTCTGAAGCTTTCTTT

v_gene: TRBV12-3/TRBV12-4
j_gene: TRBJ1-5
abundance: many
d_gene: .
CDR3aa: CASSSEGWQPQHF
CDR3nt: TGTGCCAGCAGTTCGGAGGGATGGCAGCCCCAGCATTTT

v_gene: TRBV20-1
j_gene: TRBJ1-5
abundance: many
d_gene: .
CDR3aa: CSARDGKQPQHF
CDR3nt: TGCAGTGCTAGAGATGGTAAGCAGCCCCAGCATTTT

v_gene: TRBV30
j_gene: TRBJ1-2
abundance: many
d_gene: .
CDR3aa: CAWSGRDDGGGYTF
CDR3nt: TGTGCCTGGAGTGGAAGGGACGACGGGGGTGGCTACACCTTC

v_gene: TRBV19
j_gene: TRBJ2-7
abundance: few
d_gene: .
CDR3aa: CASSGGAYEQYF
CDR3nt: TGTGCCAGTAGTGGAGGGGCCTACGAGCAGTACTTC

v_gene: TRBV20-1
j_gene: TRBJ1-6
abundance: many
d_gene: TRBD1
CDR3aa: CSALVGTGNDYNSPLHF
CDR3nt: TGCAGTGCTCTAGTCGGGACAGGGAACGACTATAATTCACCCCTCCACTTT

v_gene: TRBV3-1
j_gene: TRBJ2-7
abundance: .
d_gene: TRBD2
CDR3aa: CASIQDSSGLSYEQYF
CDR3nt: TGTGCCAGCATCCAAGACTCTAGCGGGCTCTCCTACGAGCAGTACTTC

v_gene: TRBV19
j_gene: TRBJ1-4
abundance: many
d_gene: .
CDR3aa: CASSPLRDLQGEKLFF
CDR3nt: TGTGCCAGTAGCCCCCTGAGGGACCTCCAAGGCGAAAAACTGTTTTTT

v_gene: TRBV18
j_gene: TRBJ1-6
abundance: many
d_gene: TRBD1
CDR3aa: CASSPAGTGDSPLHF
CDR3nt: TGTGCCAGCTCACCAGCCGGGACAGGGGATTCACCCCTCCACTTT

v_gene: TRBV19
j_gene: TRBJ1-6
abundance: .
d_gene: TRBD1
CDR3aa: CVSSIAGTGGNSPLHF
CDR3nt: TGTGTCAGTAGTATAGCCGGGACAGGGGGCAATTCGCCCCTCCACTTT

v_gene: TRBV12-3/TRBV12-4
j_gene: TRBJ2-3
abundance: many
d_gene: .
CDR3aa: CASSFGSASTDTQYF
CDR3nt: TGTGCCAGCAGTTTCGGTAGCGCGAGCACAGATACGCAGTATTTT

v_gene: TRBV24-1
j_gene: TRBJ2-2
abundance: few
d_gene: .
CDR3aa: CATSEYPGDGGGELFF
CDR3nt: TGTGCCACCAGTGAATACCCAGGGGACGGAGGCGGGGAGCTGTTTTTT

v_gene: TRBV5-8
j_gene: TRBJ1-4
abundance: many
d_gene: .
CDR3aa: CASFQRGSWEKLFF
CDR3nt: TGTGCCAGCTTTCAAAGGGGATCCTGGGAAAAACTGTTTTTT

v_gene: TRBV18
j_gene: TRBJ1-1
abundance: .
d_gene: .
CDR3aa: CASSLLLGGPNTEAFF
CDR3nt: TGTGCCAGCTCACTCCTCCTTGGGGGACCAAACACTGAAGCTTTCTTT

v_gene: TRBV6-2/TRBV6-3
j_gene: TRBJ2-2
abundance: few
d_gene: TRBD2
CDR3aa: CASSYPVLAANTGELFF
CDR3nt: TGTGCCAGCAGTTACCCGGTTCTAGCGGCGAACACCGGGGAGCTGTTTTTT

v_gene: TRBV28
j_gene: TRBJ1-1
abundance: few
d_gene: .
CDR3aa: CASRPSLDRQAFF
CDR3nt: TGTGCCAGCAGGCCGTCCCTTGACAGACAGGCTTTCTTT

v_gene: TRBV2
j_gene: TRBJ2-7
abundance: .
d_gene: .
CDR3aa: CASLSGDYYEHYF
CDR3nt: TGTGCCAGCCTGTCAGGAGATTACTACGAGCACTACTTC

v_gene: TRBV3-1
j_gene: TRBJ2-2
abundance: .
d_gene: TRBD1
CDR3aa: CASSRTGGSTGELFF
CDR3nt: TGTGCCAGCAGCCGAACAGGGGGGTCTACCGGGGAGCTGTTTTTT

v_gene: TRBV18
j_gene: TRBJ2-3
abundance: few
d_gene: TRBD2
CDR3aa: CASSPPRTSGNTDTQYF
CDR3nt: TGTGCCAGCTCACCACCAAGAACTAGCGGGAACACAGATACGCAGTATTTT

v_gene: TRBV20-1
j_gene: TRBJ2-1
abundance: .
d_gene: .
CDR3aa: CSARHLSASLGEQFF
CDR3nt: TGCAGTGCTCGACACCTCTCGGCCTCTTTGGGTGAGCAGTTCTTC

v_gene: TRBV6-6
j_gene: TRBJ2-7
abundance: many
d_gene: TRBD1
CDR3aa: CASSYPTTGGSYEQYF
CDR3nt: TGTGCCAGCAGTTACCCGACGACAGGGGGGTCCTACGAGCAGTACTTC

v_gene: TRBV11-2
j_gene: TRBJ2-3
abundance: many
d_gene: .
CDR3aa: CASSSNSADTQYF
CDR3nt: TGTGCCAGCAGCTCCAATAGCGCAGATACGCAGTATTTT

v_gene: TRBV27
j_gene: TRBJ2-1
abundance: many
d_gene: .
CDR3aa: CASSLGRYNEQFF
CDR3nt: TGTGCCAGCAGTTTGGGGAGGTACAATGAGCAGTTCTTC

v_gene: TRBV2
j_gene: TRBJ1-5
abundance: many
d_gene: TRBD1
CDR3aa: CASNTGGPGQPQHF
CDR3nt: TGTGCCAGCAATACAGGGGGTCCGGGTCAGCCCCAGCATTTT

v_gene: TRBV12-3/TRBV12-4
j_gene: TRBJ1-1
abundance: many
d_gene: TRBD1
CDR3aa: CASSLGTGGVTEAFF
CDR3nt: TGTGCCAGCAGTCTCGGGACAGGGGGCGTCACTGAAGCTTTCTTT

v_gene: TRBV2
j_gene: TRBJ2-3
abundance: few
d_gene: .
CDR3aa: CASSSGTDTQYF
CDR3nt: TGTGCCAGCAGCTCAGGGACAGATACGCAGTATTTT

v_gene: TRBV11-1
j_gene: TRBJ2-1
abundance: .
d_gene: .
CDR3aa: CASIPGRSSYDEQFF
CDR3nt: TGTGCCAGCATCCCAGGACGGAGCTCCTACGATGAGCAGTTCTTC

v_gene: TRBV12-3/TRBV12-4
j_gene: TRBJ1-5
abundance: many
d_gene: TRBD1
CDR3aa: CASSYRGTQPQHF
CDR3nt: TGTGCCAGCAGCTACAGGGGGACTCAGCCCCAGCATTTT

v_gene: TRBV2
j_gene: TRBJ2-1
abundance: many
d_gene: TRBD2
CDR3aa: CASSEDGLGANEQFF
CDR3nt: TGTGCCAGCAGTGAAGACGGACTAGGGGCCAATGAGCAGTTCTTC